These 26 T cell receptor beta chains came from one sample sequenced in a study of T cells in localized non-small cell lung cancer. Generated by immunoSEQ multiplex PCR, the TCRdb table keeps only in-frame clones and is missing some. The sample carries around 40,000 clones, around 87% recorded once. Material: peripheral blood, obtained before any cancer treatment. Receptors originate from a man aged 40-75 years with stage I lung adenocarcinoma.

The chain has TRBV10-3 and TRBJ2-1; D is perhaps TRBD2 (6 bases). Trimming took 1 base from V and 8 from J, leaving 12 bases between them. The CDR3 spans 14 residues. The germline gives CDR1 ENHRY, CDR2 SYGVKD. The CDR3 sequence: CAISELAEMDEQFF. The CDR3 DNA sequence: TGTGCCATCAGTGAGTTAGCGGAGATGGATGAGCAGTTCTTC.

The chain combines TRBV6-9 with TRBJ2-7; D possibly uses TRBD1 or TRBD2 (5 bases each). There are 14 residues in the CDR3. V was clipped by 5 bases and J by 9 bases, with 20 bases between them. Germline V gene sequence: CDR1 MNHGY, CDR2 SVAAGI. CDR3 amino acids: CASSLTGAVGVQYF. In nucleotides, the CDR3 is TGTGCCAGCAGTCTTACCGGGGCGGTGGGAGTGCAGTACTTC.

The CDR3 is CASSPRVGVFYEQYF. CDR3 in DNA: TGTGCCAGCAGCCCACGAGTGGGGGTCTTCTACGAGCAGTACTTC. The rearrangement joins TRBV9 to TRBJ2-7, with D possibly being TRBD1 or TRBD2 (5 bases each). The germline V gene has CDR1 SGDLS and CDR2 YYNGEE. The CDR3 is 15 residues long. Trimming cost V 4 bases and J 3 bases, with 17 bases left between them.

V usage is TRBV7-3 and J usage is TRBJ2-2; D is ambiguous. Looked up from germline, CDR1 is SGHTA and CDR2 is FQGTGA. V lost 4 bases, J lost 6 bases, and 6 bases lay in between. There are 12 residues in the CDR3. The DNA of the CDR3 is TGTGCCAGCAGCTACGGCGCCGGGGAGCTGTTTTTT. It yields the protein CASSYGAGELFF.

CDR3 amino acids: CASSLWGTGDQPQHF. For the CDR3, the DNA is TGTGCCAGCAGCCTTTGGGGGACTGGGGATCAGCCCCAGCATTTT. The chain links TRBV7-9 to TRBJ1-5, with D maybe TRBD1 (5 bases). Germline lookup yields CDR1 SEHNR and CDR2 FQNEAQ (reference sequence). This CDR3 has 15 amino acids. The V end lost 5 bases, the J end lost 5 bases, and 16 bases lay between the germline ends. Complete variable domain (other parts from reference TRBV7-9 and TRBJ1-5): DTGVSQNPRHKITKRGQNVTFRCDPISEHNRLYWYRQTLGQGPEFLTYFQNEAQLEKSRLLSDRFSAERPKGSFSTLEIQRTEQGDSAMYLCASSLWGTGDQPQHFGDGTRLSIL.

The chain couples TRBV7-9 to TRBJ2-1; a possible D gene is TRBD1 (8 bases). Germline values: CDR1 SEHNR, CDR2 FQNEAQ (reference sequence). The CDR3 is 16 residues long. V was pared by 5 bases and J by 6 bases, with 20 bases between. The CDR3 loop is CASSPVSGTGGNEQFF. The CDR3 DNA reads TGTGCCAGCAGCCCAGTGAGCGGGACAGGAGGCAATGAGCAGTTCTTC. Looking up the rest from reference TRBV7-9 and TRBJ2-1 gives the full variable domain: DTGVSQNPRHKITKRGQNVTFRCDPISEHNRLYWYRQTLGQGPEFLTYFQNEAQLEKSRLLSDRFSAERPKGSFSTLEIQRTEQGDSAMYLCASSPVSGTGGNEQFFGPGTRLTVL.

This CDR3 reads CASSYTLALNNEQFF. CDR3 bases: TGTGCCAGCAGTTACACACTAGCGCTAAACAATGAGCAGTTCTTC. V and J are TRBV6-5 and TRBJ2-1; 7 bases match TRBD2. From germline, CDR1 is MNHEY and CDR2 SVGAGI. The CDR3 loop spans 15 amino acids. The junction had 6 bases not matched to a gene; V was cut back by 2 bases and J by 5 bases.

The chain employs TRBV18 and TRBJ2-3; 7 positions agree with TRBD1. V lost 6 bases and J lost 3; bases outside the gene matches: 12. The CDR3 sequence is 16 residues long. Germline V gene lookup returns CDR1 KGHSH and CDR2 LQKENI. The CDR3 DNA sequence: TGTGCCAGCTCGATTCGACGAGGGGGCGGGACAGATACGCAGTATTTT. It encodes CASSIRRGGGTDTQYF.

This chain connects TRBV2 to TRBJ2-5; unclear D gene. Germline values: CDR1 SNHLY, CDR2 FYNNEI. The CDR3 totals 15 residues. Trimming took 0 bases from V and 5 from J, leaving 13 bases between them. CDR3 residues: CASSEAAGLWETQYF. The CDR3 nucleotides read TGTGCCAGCAGTGAAGCTGCAGGTTTATGGGAGACCCAGTACTTC.

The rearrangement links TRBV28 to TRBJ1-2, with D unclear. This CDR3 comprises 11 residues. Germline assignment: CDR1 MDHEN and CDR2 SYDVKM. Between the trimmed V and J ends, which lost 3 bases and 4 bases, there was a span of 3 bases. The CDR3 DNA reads TGTGCCAGCAGTTTGCGCTATGGCTACACCTTC. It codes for CASSLRYGYTF.

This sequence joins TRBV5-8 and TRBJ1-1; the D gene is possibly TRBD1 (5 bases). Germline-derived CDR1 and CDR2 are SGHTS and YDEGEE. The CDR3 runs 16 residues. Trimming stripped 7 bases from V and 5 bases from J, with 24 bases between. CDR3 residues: CASVITGRVRGTEAFF. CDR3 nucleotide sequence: TGTGCCAGCGTCATTACGGGCAGGGTAAGAGGAACTGAAGCTTTCTTT.

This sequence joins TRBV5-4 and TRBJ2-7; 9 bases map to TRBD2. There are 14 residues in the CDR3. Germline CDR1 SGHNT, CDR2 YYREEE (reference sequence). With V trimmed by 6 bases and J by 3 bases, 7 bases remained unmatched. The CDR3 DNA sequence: TGTGCCAGCACCCGTAGCGGGAGTTACTACGAGCAGTACTTC. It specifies CASTRSGSYYEQYF.

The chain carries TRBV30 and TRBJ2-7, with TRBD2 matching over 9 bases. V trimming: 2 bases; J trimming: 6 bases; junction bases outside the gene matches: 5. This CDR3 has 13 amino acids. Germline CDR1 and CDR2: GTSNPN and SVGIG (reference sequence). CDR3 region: CAWSWGTSSEQYF. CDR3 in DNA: TGTGCCTGGAGTTGGGGGACTAGCTCCGAGCAGTACTTC.

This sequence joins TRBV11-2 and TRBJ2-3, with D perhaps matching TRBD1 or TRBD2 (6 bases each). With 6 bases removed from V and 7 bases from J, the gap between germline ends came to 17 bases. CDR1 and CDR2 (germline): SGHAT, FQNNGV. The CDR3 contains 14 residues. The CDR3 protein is CASSPRGLGNTQYF. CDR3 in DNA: TGTGCCAGCAGTCCTCGGGGGCTTGGGAATACGCAGTATTTT.

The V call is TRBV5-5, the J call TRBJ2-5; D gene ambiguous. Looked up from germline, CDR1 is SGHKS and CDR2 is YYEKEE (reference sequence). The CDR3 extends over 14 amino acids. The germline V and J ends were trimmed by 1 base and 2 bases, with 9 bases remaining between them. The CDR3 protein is CASSLMRYQETQYF. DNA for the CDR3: TGTGCCAGCAGCTTGATGAGGTATCAAGAGACCCAGTACTTC. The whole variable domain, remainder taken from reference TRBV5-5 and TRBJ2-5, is DAGVTQSPTHLIKTRGQQVTLRCSPISGHKSVSWYQQVLGQGPQFIFQYYEKEERGRGNFPDRFSARQFPNYSSELNVNALLLGDSALYLCASSLMRYQETQYFGPGTRLLVL.

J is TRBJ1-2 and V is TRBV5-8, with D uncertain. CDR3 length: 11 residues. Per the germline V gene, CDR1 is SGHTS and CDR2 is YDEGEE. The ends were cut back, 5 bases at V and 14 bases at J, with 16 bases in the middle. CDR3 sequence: CASRYDKLETF. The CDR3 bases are TGTGCCAGCAGATACGACAAGCTTGAAACCTTC.

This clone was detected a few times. The CDR3 DNA sequence: TGCGCCAGCAGCCGGGGGGCGGGAGTAGGCAATGAGCAGTTCTTC. Translation: CASSRGAGVGNEQFF. The chain employs TRBV5-1 and TRBJ2-1; tentatively, D is TRBD2 (7 bases). Trimming shortened V by 4 bases and J by 6 bases, and 17 bases separated the two germline ends. From germline, CDR1 is SGHRS and CDR2 YFSETQ. CDR3 length: 15 residues.

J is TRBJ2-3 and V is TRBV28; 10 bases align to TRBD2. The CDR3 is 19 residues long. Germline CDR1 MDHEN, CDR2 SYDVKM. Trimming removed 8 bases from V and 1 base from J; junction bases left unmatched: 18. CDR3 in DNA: TGTGCCAGCCCCCCGTCAGCTTTCACTAGCGGGAAGGGCACAGATACGCAGTATTTT. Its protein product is CASPPSAFTSGKGTDTQYF.

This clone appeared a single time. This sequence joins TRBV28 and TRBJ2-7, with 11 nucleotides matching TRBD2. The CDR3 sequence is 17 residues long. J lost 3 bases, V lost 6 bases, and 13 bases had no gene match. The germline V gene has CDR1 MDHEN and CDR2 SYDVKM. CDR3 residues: CASSPPRGLAGGYEQYF. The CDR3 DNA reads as TGTGCCAGCAGCCCTCCTCGGGGGCTAGCGGGAGGCTACGAGCAGTACTTC.

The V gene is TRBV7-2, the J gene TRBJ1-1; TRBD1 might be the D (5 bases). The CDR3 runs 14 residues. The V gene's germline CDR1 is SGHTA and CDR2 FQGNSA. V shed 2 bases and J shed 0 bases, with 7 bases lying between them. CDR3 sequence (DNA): TGTGCCAGCAGCTTATCGGGGGTGAACACTGAAGCTTTCTTT. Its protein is CASSLSGVNTEAFF.

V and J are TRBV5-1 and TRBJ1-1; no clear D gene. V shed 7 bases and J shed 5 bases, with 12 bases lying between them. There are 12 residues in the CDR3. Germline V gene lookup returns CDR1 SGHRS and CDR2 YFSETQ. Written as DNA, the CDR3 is TGCGCCAGCTTCAGTGAACAGACTGAAGCTTTCTTT. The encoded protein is CASFSEQTEAFF.

In nucleotides, the CDR3 is TGTGCCAGCAGCCAAGGGGCTAGGGATGAGCAGTTCTTC. Its protein is CASSQGARDEQFF. The chain recombines TRBV4-2 with TRBJ2-1; D is unresolved. Germline assignment: CDR1 LGHNA and CDR2 YNFKEQ. The V gene lost 1 base and the J gene lost 8 bases, with 9 bases spanning the gap. The CDR3 runs to 13 residues.

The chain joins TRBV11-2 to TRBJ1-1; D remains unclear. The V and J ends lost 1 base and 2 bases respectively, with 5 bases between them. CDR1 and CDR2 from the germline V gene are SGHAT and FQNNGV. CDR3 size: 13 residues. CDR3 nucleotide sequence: TGTGCCAGCAGCTTAGCGGCCAACACTGAAGCTTTCTTT. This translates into CASSLAANTEAFF.

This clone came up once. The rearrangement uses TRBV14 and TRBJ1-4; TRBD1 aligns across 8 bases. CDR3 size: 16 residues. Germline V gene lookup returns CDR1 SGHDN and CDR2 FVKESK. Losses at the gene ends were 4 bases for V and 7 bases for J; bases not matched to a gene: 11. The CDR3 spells CASSPERTGSREKLFF. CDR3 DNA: TGTGCCAGCAGCCCCGAGAGGACAGGGTCGCGTGAAAAACTGTTTTTT.

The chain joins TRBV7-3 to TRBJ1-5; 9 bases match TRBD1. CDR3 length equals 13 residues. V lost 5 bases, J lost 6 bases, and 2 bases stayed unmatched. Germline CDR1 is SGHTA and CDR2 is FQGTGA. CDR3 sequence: CASSPDRGQPQHF. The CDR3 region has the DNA TGTGCCAGCAGCCCGGACAGGGGTCAGCCCCAGCATTTT. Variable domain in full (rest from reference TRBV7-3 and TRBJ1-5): GAGVSQTPSNKVTEKGKYVELRCDPISGHTALYWYRQSLGQGPEFLIYFQGTGAADDSGLPNDRFFAVRPEGSVSTLKIQRTERGDSAVYLCASSPDRGQPQHFGDGTRLSIL.

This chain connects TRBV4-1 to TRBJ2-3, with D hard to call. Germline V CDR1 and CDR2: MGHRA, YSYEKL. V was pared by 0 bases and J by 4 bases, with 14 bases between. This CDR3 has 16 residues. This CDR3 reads CASSQDVRIPPDTQYF. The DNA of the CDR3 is TGCGCCAGCAGCCAAGATGTACGGATCCCCCCAGATACGCAGTATTTT.